A selection of T cell receptor beta chains follows, all from one sample in a study of cytomegalovirus exposure and HLA in healthy donors. Some clones are missing from TCRdb's copy, which holds only in-frame ones; the method was immunoSEQ multiplex PCR. The sample contains about 240,000 clones, about 86% of which appear only once. Sequenced input: PBMCs. All receptors come from an older woman in good health and CMV-seropositive. CDR3s include the opening cysteine and the closing phenylalanine or tryptophan. A D gene is named only where the DNA matches it firmly. Rows give clone size only sometimes, using once, few, many, or a class for an expanded clone.

j_gene,abundance,v_gene,d_gene,CDR3nt,CDR3aa
TRBJ2-3,once,TRBV5-1,TRBD1,TGCGCCAGCAGCTTGGGTGGGGACAGAATCACAGATACGCAGTATTTT,CASSLGGDRITDTQYF
TRBJ1-3,.,TRBV9,.,TGTGCCAGCAGTCCAACTGGAAACACCATATATTTT,CASSPTGNTIYF
TRBJ2-3,.,TRBV28,.,TGTGCCAGCAGTTTATTACCGGGAGCGAGCACGGATACGCAGTATTTT,CASSLLPGASTDTQYF
TRBJ1-1,once,TRBV5-1,.,TGCGCCAGCAGTGCTCAAGGGGTTTGGGGTATGAACACTGAAGCTTTCTTT,CASSAQGVWGMNTEAFF
TRBJ1-1,.,TRBV2,TRBD1,TGTGCCAGCAGCACCCGGGGACAGGCGAACACTGAAGCTTTCTTT,CASSTRGQANTEAFF
TRBJ2-7,few,TRBV11-2,.,TGTGCCAGCAGCTTTGGCGGACTCTCCTACGAGCAGTACTTC,CASSFGGLSYEQYF
TRBJ2-7,.,TRBV15,.,TGTGCCACCAGCGGTACAGGGAACTCTAGGGAGCAGTACTTC,CATSGTGNSREQYF
TRBJ2-7,.,TRBV6-1,TRBD1,TGTGCCAGCAGTGGAACAGGGGACGAGCAGTACTTC,CASSGTGDEQYF
TRBJ2-7,.,TRBV19,TRBD2,TGTGCCAGTAGCCGGACTAGCGGGAGGTCCCGGGTCGAGCAGTACTTC,CASSRTSGRSRVEQYF
TRBJ1-1,.,TRBV30,.,TGTGCCTGGAGTGCGGATGGGAGGAGATGGCACACTGAAGCTTTCTTT,CAWSADGRRWHTEAFF
TRBJ1-1,.,TRBV6-5,.,TGTGCCAGCAGTAAGCGTCAAGGGGTCCCTGAAGCTTTCTTT,CASSKRQGVPEAFF
TRBJ2-7,.,TRBV15,.,TGTGCCACCAGCAGAGATTCCTCTATATCCTACGAGCAGTACTTC,CATSRDSSISYEQYF
TRBJ1-5,.,TRBV12-5,.,TGTGCTAGTGGTTTGTTCACAAGGGGTCAGCCCCAGCATTTT,CASGLFTRGQPQHF
TRBJ2-6,few,TRBV18,TRBD1,TGTGCCAGCTCACCAACACAGGGGGTCGGGGCCAACGTCCTGACTTTC,CASSPTQGVGANVLTF
TRBJ2-7,.,TRBV27,TRBD1,TGTGCCAGCAGTTTATCGATTCGGGACAGGCAGTACTTC,CASSLSIRDRQYF
TRBJ2-7,.,TRBV21-1,.,TGTGCCAGCAGCAAAGCGGGAGGATATGGACTAGCGGGGTCCTACGAGCAGTACTTC,CASSKAGGYGLAGSYEQYF
TRBJ2-7,.,TRBV18,.,TGTGCCAGCTCACCAATTGGCCGCTACGAGCAGTACTTC,CASSPIGRYEQYF
TRBJ2-7,.,TRBV6-1,TRBD1,TGTGCCAGCGAATCAGGGACAGTCTACGAGCAGTACTTC,CASESGTVYEQYF
TRBJ2-7,.,TRBV14,TRBD2,TGTGCCAGCAGCCAAGCCCCCGGACTAGCGGGCTCCTACGAGCAGTACTTC,CASSQAPGLAGSYEQYF
TRBJ1-1,.,TRBV18,.,TGTGCCAGCTCACCGGGGGGGAAGGGGACTGAAGCTTTCTTT,CASSPGGKGTEAFF
TRBJ2-7,.,TRBV4-1,TRBD2,TGCGCCAGCAGCCCTTGGACTAGCGGCCACGAGCAGTACTTC,CASSPWTSGHEQYF
TRBJ2-7,.,TRBV29-1,.,TGCAGCGTTACAGGCTACCGCTCCTACGAGCAGTACTTC,CSVTGYRSYEQYF
TRBJ2-7,.,TRBV6-5,TRBD2,TGTGCCAGCCAGGATGATTTTGGGAGGGCCGGCGAGCAGTACTTC,CASQDDFGRAGEQYF
TRBJ2-1,.,TRBV5-1,TRBD2,TGCGCCAGCAGCTTGGCCGTAGCGGGGGTGTACAATGAGCAGTTCTTC,CASSLAVAGVYNEQFF
TRBJ2-2,.,TRBV27,TRBD2,TGTGCCAGCACACAAGAGGCTAGCGGGACCACCGGGGAGCTGTTTTTT,CASTQEASGTTGELFF
TRBJ2-2,.,TRBV6-5,TRBD2,TGTGCCAGCAGTACGGGACTAGCGGCAACCGGGGAGCTGTTTTTT,CASSTGLAATGELFF
TRBJ1-2,few,TRBV11-2,TRBD1,TGTGCCAGCAGCTCGTCGACAGGGCCTAACTATGGCTACACCTTC,CASSSSTGPNYGYTF
TRBJ2-7,.,TRBV5-5,TRBD1,TGTGCCAGCAGCCGAGGGGGCGGACAGGGTCAGTACGAGCAGTACTTC,CASSRGGGQGQYEQYF
TRBJ2-7,.,TRBV2,TRBD1,TGTGCCAGCAGTGACGGGACAGGGGTAATCGAGCAGTACTTC,CASSDGTGVIEQYF
TRBJ2-7,.,TRBV5-1,.,TGCGCCAGCAGCCCTAGCCAAGGGCGGGGTGAGCAGTACTTC,CASSPSQGRGEQYF
TRBJ2-5,.,TRBV5-1,TRBD2,TGCGCCAGCAGCTTGGGCGCTAGCGGGGCCCAAGAGACCCAGTACTTC,CASSLGASGAQETQYF
TRBJ2-3,.,TRBV6-5,TRBD2,TGTGCCAGCAGTCTTAGCGGGAGACCGGGAGATACGCAGTATTTT,CASSLSGRPGDTQYF
TRBJ1-4,.,TRBV5-6,TRBD1,TGTGCCAGCAGATTTCAGGGACAGCTTAATGAAAAACTGTTTTTT,CASRFQGQLNEKLFF
TRBJ2-3,.,TRBV9,.,TGTGCCAGCAGCGTAGTAGGCGGAACCACAGATACGCAGTATTTT,CASSVVGGTTDTQYF
TRBJ1-3,.,TRBV7-9,.,TGTGCCAGCAGCTTAACATCCGGAAACACCATATATTTT,CASSLTSGNTIYF
TRBJ2-7,.,TRBV7-9,.,TGTGCCAGCAGCTTCCTCCAACACTACGAGCAGTACTTC,CASSFLQHYEQYF
TRBJ2-1,.,TRBV29-1,TRBD2,TGCAGCGCGGCTGGGACTAGTGCCAATGAGCAGTTCTTC,CSAAGTSANEQFF
TRBJ1-2,few,TRBV7-3,TRBD1,TGTGCCAGCAGCTTAGGGGGACAGGGGCATATCTCGCAGGGCTACACCTTC,CASSLGGQGHISQGYTF
TRBJ1-5,.,TRBV7-9,.,TGTTCCAGCAGCTTAGGGGGGGGGAAACAGCCCCAGCATTTT,CSSSLGGGKQPQHF
TRBJ2-7,.,TRBV20-1,.,TGCAGTGCTTCGGACAACTACGAGCAGTGCTTC,CSASDNYEQCF
TRBJ2-1,few,TRBV7-3,TRBD2,TGTGCCAGCAGCCCCCAGGGACTAGAGGGCAATGAGCAGTTCTTC,CASSPQGLEGNEQFF
TRBJ2-7,.,TRBV4-1,.,TGCGCCGGGGCTCGTGGCTATGGCTACGAGCAGTACTTC,CAGARGYGYEQYF
TRBJ1-4,.,TRBV27,TRBD1,TGTGCCAGCAGTTTAATGGTTATAGGGACAGGGGATGAAAAACTGTTTTTT,CASSLMVIGTGDEKLFF
TRBJ2-2,.,TRBV5-1,TRBD2,TGCGCCAGCAGCTTCCTGACTAGCGGAGGTTCCGGGGAGCTGTTTTTT,CASSFLTSGGSGELFF
TRBJ2-3,.,TRBV9,.,TGTGCCAGCAGCGTATCAGGGTCGGAAGATACGCAGTATTTT,CASSVSGSEDTQYF
TRBJ2-1,.,TRBV4-1,.,TGCGCCAGCAGCCTTAGTCGGGTTGGCTCCTACAATGAGCAGTTCTTC,CASSLSRVGSYNEQFF
TRBJ2-7,few,TRBV6-6,.,TGTGCCAGCAGTACTACCGGGTCCCGCTACGAGCAGTACTTC,CASSTTGSRYEQYF
TRBJ2-5,.,TRBV25-1,TRBD2,TGTGCCAGCTCCAGCGGGAGCGGGGCCCAAGAGACCCAGTACTTC,CASSSGSGAQETQYF
TRBJ2-7,.,TRBV29-1,.,TGCAGCGTTTGGCAGGCGTACGAGCAGTACTTC,CSVWQAYEQYF
TRBJ2-1,.,TRBV7-3,TRBD2,TGTGCCAGCAGCCCCCTAGCGGGAGCCATCGAGCAGTTCTTC,CASSPLAGAIEQFF
TRBJ2-7,.,TRBV9,.,TGTGCCAGCAGCGTAGGGCCAGGGGACTACGAGCAGTACTTC,CASSVGPGDYEQYF